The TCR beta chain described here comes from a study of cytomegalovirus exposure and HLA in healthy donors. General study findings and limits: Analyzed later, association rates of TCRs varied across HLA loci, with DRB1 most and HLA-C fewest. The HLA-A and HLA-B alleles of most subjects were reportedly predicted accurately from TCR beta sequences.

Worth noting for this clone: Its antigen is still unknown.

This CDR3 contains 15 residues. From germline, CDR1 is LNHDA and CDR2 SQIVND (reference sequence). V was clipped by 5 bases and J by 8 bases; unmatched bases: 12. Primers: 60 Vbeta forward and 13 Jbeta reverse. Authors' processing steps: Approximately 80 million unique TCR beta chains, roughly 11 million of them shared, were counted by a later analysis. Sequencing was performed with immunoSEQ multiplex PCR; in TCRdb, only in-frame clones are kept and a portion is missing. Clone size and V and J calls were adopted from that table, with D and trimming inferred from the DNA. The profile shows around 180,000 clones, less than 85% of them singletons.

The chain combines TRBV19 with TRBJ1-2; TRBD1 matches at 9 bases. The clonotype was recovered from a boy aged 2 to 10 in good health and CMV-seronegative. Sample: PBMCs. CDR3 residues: CASSVTGTGSLGYTF. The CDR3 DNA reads TGTGCCAGTAGTGTAACCGGGACAGGGAGTCTCGGCTACACCTTC. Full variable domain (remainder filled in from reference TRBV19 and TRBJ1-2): DGGITQSPKYLFRKEGQNVTLSCEQNLNHDAMYWYRQDPGQGLRLIYYSQIVNDFQKGDIAEGYSVSREKKESFPLTVTSAQKNPTAFYLCASSVTGTGSLGYTFGSGTRLTVV.